This entry features one TCR beta chain sequence. This clonotype appeared many times. Its antigen is unknown. There are no base qualities to consult, and no much larger clone falls within one base. The library was obtained by multiplex PCR. The instrument given in TCRdb is Illumina HiSeq 4000. To build TCR beta libraries, CDR3 regions were amplified by Arm-PCR using iRepertoire HTBI primers. PCR products were gel purified before sequencing. The study's own analysis went as follows. Across samples, around 62 TRBV and around 15 TRBJ segments were identified and used for gene usage analysis of CDR3 amino acid clonotypes. Filtered high-quality paired reads were merged into contigs using COPE and FqMerger. BLAST was used to align contigs to the IMGT TRBV, TRBD and TRBJ reference genes, and CDR3 was defined following IMGT. Any clonotype with a frequency above 0.1% was counted as a highly expanded clone. Repertoire diversity was measured by Shannon entropy, and V-J evenness by the Gini coefficient. Public clonotypes were defined as clonotypes shared by more than one individual. TCRdb reran the public reads through fastp at Q25 and MiXCR, keeping productive beta chains. Here each entry gathers all rows of one CDR3 protein and keeps the most common genes and DNA. The authors' filters were not applied to this entry. Across this sample there are 400,000 to 500,000 distinct CDR3 sequences, with approximately 16% seen only once. Roughly 10% of the sample lies in the top ten.

The entry originates in a study of regulatory T cells in long-lasting Graves disease (dated by TCRdb to 2020 to 2022). Regarding the study in general: In the newly diagnosed Graves' disease group, patients had been taking antithyroid drugs for less than 3 months. This study used TCR sequencing and RNA sequencing of peripheral blood to compare persistent Graves' disease patients against newly diagnosed Graves' disease patients. The study took place in China and was registered as a clinical trial. A total of around 33 samples underwent TCR sequencing, from some 13 patients with persistent Graves' disease and approximately 20 patients with newly diagnosed Graves' disease. Overall study outcomes, separate from this receptor: Compared with newly diagnosed patients, patients with persistent Graves' disease had lower TCR Shannon entropy and fewer highly expanded clones, which suggests clonal expansion. Patients with persistent disease shared more public clonotypes (approximately 2,500) than newly diagnosed patients did (nearly 1,000). Sequencing and analysis were restricted to the TCR beta chain. The authors noted that the small sample size was a limitation that may lower accuracy. Because the primary lesion, thyroid tissue, could not be accessed, the study looked at peripheral blood alone.

The intended sense of this specimen's time point label: newly diagnosed GD, antithyroid drugs for less than 3 months. RNA was extracted from PBMCs in TRIzol for both TCR sequencing and RNA sequencing. The diagnosis of Graves' disease followed American Thyroid Association guidelines. Recruitment of patients was carried out at an endocrinology department in Xi'an, China. Each patient gave around 9 milliliters of peripheral blood, collected in an EDTA anticoagulant tube. Ficoll Paque Plus density gradient separation was used to isolate PBMCs, and no further T cell sorting was performed. An Agilent 2100 Bioanalyzer and agarose gel were used to check RNA quality, and a NanoDrop 2000 was used to measure RNA concentration. These sequences were also reported in another study, on T cells in Graves' hyperthyroidism and ophthalmopathy. The second source states: A patient counted as having stable Graves' hyperthyroidism if no progression to ophthalmopathy occurred over 18 months of follow-up. Hyperthyroidism patients were aged 18 to 65 years and newly diagnosed, with disease duration of less than 2 months. The study excluded patients with uncontrolled infections, other autoimmune diseases, pregnancy or lactation. Diagnoses relied on clinical symptoms, serum thyroxine and TRAb, thyroid ultrasound and orbital computed tomography. The first round of RT-PCR for the TCR CDR3 was performed with the HTBI primer set and the Qiagen OneStep RT-PCR kit. Most expanded thyroid clonotypes (frequency above 0.001) were also detected in blood, suggesting blood repertoires may reflect thyroid immune responses. In cross-validation, a model built on a 13 V-J signature told ophthalmopathy apart from stable hyperthyroidism with roughly 87% sensitivity and approximately 81% specificity, and in testing the same model reached 80%/75%. In validation, progression to ophthalmopathy was predicted by the model with roughly 69% sensitivity and 72% to 85% specificity, a median of roughly 6.4 months before onset. To identify TCR V-J signatures that set the groups apart, the researchers used a discovery cohort of approximately 98 patients, made up of under 45 with Graves' ophthalmopathy and about 59 with stable Graves' hyperthyroidism. Prospective prediction of ophthalmopathy was tested in an independent validation cohort consisting of 18 to 20 hyperthyroidism patients and around 16 patients who later progressed to ophthalmopathy. For training and testing, the 80 to 100 patients in the discovery cohort were randomly divided in a 7:3 ratio. In addition, the study compared T-cell repertoires in thyroid tissue and in blood from five or six Graves' hyperthyroidism patients. Once sampling was done, hyperthyroidism patients were given methimazole at a starting dose of 30 mg daily, whereas ophthalmopathy patients were given high-dose intravenous methylprednisolone. Libraries were constructed in a second round of multiplex PCR, after which size selection and purification were performed. Paired-end sequencing of the libraries was performed with 100 bp reads on an Illumina HiSeq2000. SOAPnuke was used to process the raw data, throwing out any read that contained adapters or uncalled bases, had a mean Phred below 15, or lacked an exact constant-primer or identifier match. High-quality paired reads were merged with COPE v1.2.5, and unique nucleotide sequences were defined as clonotypes. Clonotypes were aligned to IMGT TRBV, TRBD and TRBJ reference segments using MiTCR v1.1. Analysis was restricted to V-J combinations with a frequency above 0.0001, which covered 98% to 99.2% of repertoires. The TCS score was defined as F50 (clonal expansion) divided by E x V (chaos), with BLOSUM62-based TCRdist calculated between CDR3 peptides within each V-J. Welch's t-statistics and random forest reduced fewer than 600 V-J features to around 14, which were used in a naive Bayes classifier (R e1071). Sample size was not statistically predetermined, and investigators were not blinded to group allocation. The paper describes TCR Vbeta CDR3 sequencing of roughly 130 peripheral blood samples, made up of 43 ophthalmopathy patients, around 78 hyperthyroidism patients and roughly 17 progressor patients.

This sample comprised peripheral blood mononuclear cells (PBMCs), obtained at new diagnosis, from a patient treated with antithyroid drugs. The clonotype was recovered from a woman in her twenties or thirties with Graves disease. Donor details come from another sample of the same person, matched by shared clones.

The CDR3 sequence is CASRLRDRGRGGLQETQYF. The sequenced DNA: TGTGCCAGCAGGCTTCGGGACAGGGGGCGAGGGGGGTTACAAGAGACCCAGTACTTC. In this chain, TRBV28 is recombined with TRBJ2-5, and 12 junctional nucleotides match TRBD1. The germline V gene supplies CDR1 MDHEN and CDR2 SYDVKM. The junction shows trimming of 6 bases on V and 2 bases on J, and the gene matches do not reach 16 bases of it. The CDR3 sequence holds 19 residues, the cysteine and phenylalanine included. Of the read, only the CDR3 DNA is kept; its 57 bases are in frame from base 1.